This TCR beta chain was sequenced for a study of blood T cell repertoires in COVID-19. Sequenced by immunoSEQ multiplex PCR; TCRdb stores in-frame clones only, minus some. Of under 150,000 clones listed, around nine tenths were seen once; the top ten hold roughly 8.9%. Germline V gene data show CDR1 as SGHTA and CDR2 as FQGNSA. V gave up 4 bases and J gave up 1 base, with 15 bases separating them. The CDR3 sequence is 16 residues long. What was sequenced was peripheral blood. The chain uses TRBV7-2 and TRBJ2-3, with TRBD2 as a possible D gene (7 bases). This clonotype was obtained from a woman aged 65 to 85 who had recovered from COVID-19. CDR3 in amino acids: CASSYLGGGGTDTQYF. The CDR3 region has the DNA TGTGCCAGCAGCTATCTGGGAGGGGGGGGCACAGATACGCAGTATTTT.